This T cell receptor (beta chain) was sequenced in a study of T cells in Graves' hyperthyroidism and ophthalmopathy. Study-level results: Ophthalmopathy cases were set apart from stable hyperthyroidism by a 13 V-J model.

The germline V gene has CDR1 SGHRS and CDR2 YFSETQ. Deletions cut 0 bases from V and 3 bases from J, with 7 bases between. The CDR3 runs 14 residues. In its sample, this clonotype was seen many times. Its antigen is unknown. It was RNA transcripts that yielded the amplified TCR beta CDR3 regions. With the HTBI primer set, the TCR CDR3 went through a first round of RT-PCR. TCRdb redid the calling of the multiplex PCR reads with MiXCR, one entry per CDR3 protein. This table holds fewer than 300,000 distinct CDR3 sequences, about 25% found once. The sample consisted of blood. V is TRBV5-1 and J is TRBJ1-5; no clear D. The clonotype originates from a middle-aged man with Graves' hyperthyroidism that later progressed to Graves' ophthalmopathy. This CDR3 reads CASSLGQNNQPQHF. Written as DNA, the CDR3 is TGCGCCAGCAGCTTGGGGCAGAACAATCAGCCCCAGCATTTT.